This T cell receptor (beta chain) was profiled in a study of T cells in Graves' hyperthyroidism and ophthalmopathy. It was RNA transcripts that yielded the amplified TCR beta CDR3 regions. With the HTBI primer set, the TCR CDR3 went through a first round of RT-PCR. TCRdb called the multiplex PCR reads again in MiXCR, with one record for every CDR3 protein. Of fewer than 850,000 distinct CDR3 sequences in the sample, approximately 15% were seen once. The V end lost 6 bases, the J end lost 2 bases, and 17 bases lay between the germline ends. Germline V CDR1 and CDR2: MNHNS, SASEGT. The CDR3 spans 15 residues. This clonotype turned up a few times. Patients counted as stable if ophthalmopathy did not develop within 18 months. Patients were aged 18 to 65, had disease duration under 2 months, and had newly diagnosed hyperthyroidism. Exclusion followed for patients with uncontrolled infection, other autoimmune disease, pregnancy or lactation. Clinical symptoms, serum thyroxine, TRAb, thyroid ultrasound and orbital computed tomography informed diagnoses.

The sequence came from a man in his fifties with Graves' hyperthyroidism. Sequenced input: blood. The chain couples TRBV6-1 to TRBJ2-7; D is perhaps TRBD1 or TRBD2 (5 bases each). CDR3 residues: CASRVRGAKAYEQYF. CDR3 DNA: TGTGCCAGCAGGGTCCGAGGGGCAAAGGCCTACGAGCAGTACTTC.